These 21 T cell receptor beta chains were sequenced from one sample in a study of blood T cell repertoires in COVID-19. Using immunoSEQ multiplex PCR, the repertoire was profiled, and TCRdb retains in-frame clones only, with some absent. The repertoire consists of about 260,000 clones, with about 86% occurring once and the leading ten covering approximately 4%. Sequencing used PBMCs or T cells enriched from blood (not recorded which). The source is a young man with acute COVID-19.

The chain couples TRBV7-3 to TRBJ2-2; D might be TRBD1 (8 bases). The germline CDR1 and CDR2 sequences are SGHTA and FQGTGA. CDR3 length: 15 residues. Trimming took off 4 bases at V and 6 bases at J, with 15 bases between the two ends. Written as DNA, the CDR3 is TGTGCCAGCAGCTCTAGGACAGGGAGGGCCGGGGAGCTGTTTTTT. Its protein product is CASSSRTGRAGELFF.

The chain has TRBV7-2 and TRBJ1-2; D may be TRBD1 (5 bases). V lost 3 bases and J lost 3, with 8 bases in between. The CDR3 extends over 13 amino acids. The germline V gene has CDR1 SGHTA and CDR2 FQGNSA. As DNA, the CDR3 is TGTGCCAGCAGCTTGGGCAGGGACTATGGCTACACCTTC. It specifies CASSLGRDYGYTF.

About this clone itself: Sequence at one end of the junction differs from germline and may be a read error. This rearrangement joins TRBV5-1 to TRBJ2-5; 8 nucleotides align to TRBD1. Germline V gene lookup returns CDR1 SGHRS and CDR2 YFSETQ. The length of the CDR3 is 13 residues. The CDR3 region is CASSRGQGETQYF. CDR3 nucleotide sequence: TGTGCCAGCAGCAGAGGACAGGGAGAGACCCAGTACTTC.

The chain combines TRBV7-2 with TRBJ1-6, with 7 bases that match TRBD1. Germline CDR1 and CDR2: SGHTA and FQGNSA. Trimming at V came to 4 bases and at J to 9 bases, leaving 9 bases not matched to a gene. The CDR3 sequence is 15 residues long. The CDR3 is CASSSPGQAGSPLHF. The CDR3, as DNA: TGTGCCAGCAGCTCACCAGGACAGGCGGGTTCACCCCTCCACTTT.

The chain couples TRBV27 to TRBJ2-1; tentative D call: TRBD1 (6 bases). V lost 5 bases to trimming and J lost 4 bases, with 15 bases between them. From germline, CDR1 is MNHEY and CDR2 SMNVEV (reference sequence). The CDR3 is 15 amino acids. CDR3 bases: TGTGCCAGCAGTCTGAACAGGGTCAGGTACAATGAGCAGTTCTTC. It codes for CASSLNRVRYNEQFF.

J is TRBJ2-3 and V is TRBV28; TRBD1 matches at 12 bases. Germline trimming cut 6 bases from V and 6 bases from J; bases unmatched to any gene: 7. This CDR3 comprises 15 residues. Per the germline V gene, CDR1 is MDHEN and CDR2 is SYDVKM. This chain's CDR3 is CASRDRDRGPDTQYF. As DNA, the CDR3 is TGTGCCAGCAGAGACCGGGACAGGGGGCCGGATACGCAGTATTTT.

The chain carries TRBV16 and TRBJ2-2; D gene uncertain. Germline V lookup: CDR1 KGHSY, CDR2 FQNENV. The CDR3 runs to 14 residues. V shed 4 bases and J shed 0 bases, with 6 bases lying between them. CDR3 DNA: TGTGCCAGCAGCCGAGGAGCGAACACCGGGGAGCTGTTTTTT. Translating gives CASSRGANTGELFF.

The rearrangement uses TRBV18 and TRBJ1-2, with 9 nucleotides matching TRBD1. CDR1 and CDR2 from the germline V gene are KGHSH and LQKENI. V dropped 3 bases and J dropped 6; count of bases not matched to a gene: 2. CDR3 length equals 13 residues. The CDR3 is CASSPGTGNGYTF. CDR3 DNA sequence: TGTGCCAGCTCACCGGGGACAGGGAATGGCTACACCTTC.

The chain recombines TRBV15 with TRBJ2-3; 11 bases are shared with TRBD2. V gave up 3 bases and J gave up 4 bases; unmatched junction bases: 15. Germline assignment: CDR1 LNHNV and CDR2 YYDKDF (reference sequence). This CDR3 has 19 residues. CDR3 bases: TGTGCCACCAGCAGGGGGACAGGGACTAGCGGTTTTGGAGCAGATACGCAGTATTTT. Its protein product is CATSRGTGTSGFGADTQYF.

This chain uses TRBV19 with TRBJ2-1, with TRBD2 identical over 7 bases. The CDR3 sequence is 15 residues long. V shed 6 bases and J 1 base; nucleotides not matched to a gene: 6. Germline values: CDR1 LNHDA, CDR2 SQIVND (reference sequence). The CDR3 loop reads CASRPLAESYNEQFF. For the CDR3, the DNA is TGTGCCAGTAGGCCCCTAGCGGAATCCTACAATGAGCAGTTCTTC.

This chain joins TRBV7-2 and TRBJ1-3, with unresolved D. From germline, CDR1 is SGHTA and CDR2 FQGNSA. V was clipped by 5 bases and J by 5 bases, with 19 bases between them. The CDR3 length is 16 residues. The CDR3 DNA sequence: TGTGCCAGCAGCGCTAACCCAGGCTTAGGTAGAAACACCATATATTTT. It specifies CASSANPGLGRNTIYF.

CDR3 DNA: TGTGCCTGCACGGGTTCCTTGGATTCACCCCTCCACTTT. This codes for CACTGSLDSPLHF. The rearrangement uses TRBV30 and TRBJ1-6, with no clear D. The V gene's germline CDR1 is GTSNPN and CDR2 SVGIG (reference sequence). The CDR3 contains 13 residues. The V end was cut by 6 bases, the J end by 8 bases, with 14 bases between.

The V gene is TRBV7-9, the J gene TRBJ2-5, with 8 nucleotides matching TRBD2. The germline gives CDR1 SEHNR, CDR2 FQNEAQ (reference sequence). The CDR3 length is 14 residues. The junction had 5 bases not matched to a gene; V was cut back by 5 bases and J by 3 bases. The CDR3 sequence: CASSREGLKETQYF. CDR3 DNA sequence: TGTGCCAGCAGCCGGGAGGGCCTGAAAGAGACCCAGTACTTC. Together with reference TRBV7-9 and TRBJ2-5, the CDR3 gives the full variable domain: DTGVSQNPRHKITKRGQNVTFRCDPISEHNRLYWYRQTLGQGPEFLTYFQNEAQLEKSRLLSDRFSAERPKGSFSTLEIQRTEQGDSAMYLCASSREGLKETQYFGPGTRLLVL.

This clone was detected once. This chain uses TRBV18 with TRBJ1-1; possibly TRBD1 for D (6 bases). This CDR3 spans 15 amino acids. V lost 5 bases and J lost 0, with 13 bases in between. Germline values: CDR1 KGHSH, CDR2 LQKENI. CDR3 in amino acids: CASSSRTDLNTEAFF. The CDR3 bases are TGTGCCAGCTCATCCCGGACAGATCTGAACACTGAAGCTTTCTTT. Complete variable domain (other parts from reference TRBV18 and TRBJ1-1): NAGVMQNPRHLVRRRGQEARLRCSPMKGHSHVYWYRQLPEEGLKFMVYLQKENIIDESGMPKERFSAEFPKEGPSILRIQQVVRGDSAAYFCASSSRTDLNTEAFFGQGTRLTVV.

The chain employs TRBV18 and TRBJ1-5; 11 positions agree with TRBD1. V gave up 6 bases and J gave up 7 bases; unmatched junction bases: 8. Germline V CDR1 and CDR2: KGHSH, LQKENI. The CDR3 is 15 residues long. This chain's CDR3 is CASSPGQGVGQPQHF. Here the CDR3 DNA reads TGTGCCAGCTCGCCGGGACAGGGGGTCGGGCAGCCCCAGCATTTT.

The V and J genes are TRBV13 and TRBJ1-4; possible D gene TRBD1, 5 bases. Germline assignment: CDR1 PRHDT and CDR2 FYEKMQ (reference sequence). V was clipped by 4 bases and J by 6 bases, with 9 bases between them. The CDR3 contains 13 residues. CDR3: CASSSGLDEKLFF. In nucleotides, the CDR3 is TGTGCCAGCAGCTCGGGACTTGATGAAAAACTGTTTTTT. The full variable domain, in which reference TRBV13 and TRBJ1-4 provide the parts outside the CDR3, is AAGVIQSPRHLIKEKRETATLKCYPIPRHDTVYWYQQGPGQDPQFLISFYEKMQSDKGSIPDRFSAQQFSDYHSELNMSSLELGDSALYFCASSSGLDEKLFFGSGTQLSVL.

The chain links TRBV11-3 to TRBJ2-5, with 11 bases identical to TRBD2. CDR1 is SGHNT and CDR2 is YENEEA in the germline V gene. CDR3 length equals 16 residues. V shed 5 bases, J shed 3 bases, and the junction held 8 bases outside the gene matches. CDR3 residues: CASSRGGLADKETQYF. CDR3 nucleotides: TGTGCCAGCAGCCGAGGGGGACTAGCGGATAAAGAGACCCAGTACTTC.

CDR3 DNA sequence: TGTGCCAGCACCCGCAGCGGAAATTCACCCCTCCACTTT. As protein: CASTRSGNSPLHF. The chain couples TRBV6-5 to TRBJ1-6; D gene ambiguous. This CDR3 has 13 residues. Germline assignment: CDR1 MNHEY and CDR2 SVGAGI. The V and J ends lost 7 bases and 7 bases respectively, with 11 bases between them.

The DNA for the CDR3 is TGTGCCAGTAGTAGGCGGGAGAGGACCGGGGAGCTGTTTTTT. Protein: CASSRRERTGELFF. J is TRBJ2-2 and V is TRBV19, with 7 positions matching TRBD2. The V gene end was trimmed by 4 bases and the J gene end by 5 bases; junction bases not matched to a gene: 4. This CDR3 is built from 14 residues. CDR1 and CDR2 (germline): LNHDA, SQIVND (reference sequence).

CDR3 nucleotide sequence: TGTGCCAGCAGTACTAACCGGGACAGGGGGCTGAACAATGAGCAGTTCTTC. It encodes CASSTNRDRGLNNEQFF. The chain employs TRBV27 and TRBJ2-1, with 12 bases aligning to TRBD1. The V gene end was trimmed by 5 bases and the J gene end by 5 bases; junction bases not matched to a gene: 10. Germline CDR1 is MNHEY and CDR2 is SMNVEV (reference sequence). The CDR3 is made up of 17 amino acids.

The sample holds one count of this clone. This chain uses TRBV2 with TRBJ2-1, with no clear D. CDR1 is SNHLY, CDR2 FYNNEI, per germline. Deletions cut 6 bases from V and 5 bases from J, with 14 bases between. The CDR3 has 14 residues. This CDR3 is CASRRAPVDNEQFF. The CDR3 DNA is TGTGCCAGCAGGAGAGCCCCCGTGGACAATGAGCAGTTCTTC.